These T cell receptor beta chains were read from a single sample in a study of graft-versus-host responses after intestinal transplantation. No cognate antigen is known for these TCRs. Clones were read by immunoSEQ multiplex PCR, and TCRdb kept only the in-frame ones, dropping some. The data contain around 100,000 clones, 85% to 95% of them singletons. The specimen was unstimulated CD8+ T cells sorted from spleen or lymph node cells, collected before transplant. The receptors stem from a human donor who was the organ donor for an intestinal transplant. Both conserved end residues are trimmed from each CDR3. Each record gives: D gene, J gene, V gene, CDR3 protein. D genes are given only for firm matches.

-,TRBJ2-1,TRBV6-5,ASSYDRQGGHNEQF
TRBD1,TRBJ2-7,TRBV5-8,ASSSRQGAYEQY
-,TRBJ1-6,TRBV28,ASSYNSPLH
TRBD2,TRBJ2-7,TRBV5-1,ARLRAGGAYEQY
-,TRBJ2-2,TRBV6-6,AAREWEQLTGELF
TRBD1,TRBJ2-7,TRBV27,ASSLSTGSSYEQY
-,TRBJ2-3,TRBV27,ASSSRGASTDTQY
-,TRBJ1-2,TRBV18,ASRQGWEGGYT
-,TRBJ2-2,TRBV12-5,ASGFAGIGELF
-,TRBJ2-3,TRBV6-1,ASSEYGSTDTQY
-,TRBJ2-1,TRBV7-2,ASSPERVYNEQF
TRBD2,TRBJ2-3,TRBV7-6,ASSLEASGSTDTQY
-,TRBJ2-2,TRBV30,AWSVLVLSGELF
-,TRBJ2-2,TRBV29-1,SVERRFANTGELF
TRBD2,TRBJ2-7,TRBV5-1,ASSLQAGRDEQY
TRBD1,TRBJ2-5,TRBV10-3,AIRGTDQETQY
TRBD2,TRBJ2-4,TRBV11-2,ASSLYVSGSGQY
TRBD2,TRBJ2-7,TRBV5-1,AIIQRDSEQY
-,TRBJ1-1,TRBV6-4,ASRAGENTEAF
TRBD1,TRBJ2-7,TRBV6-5,ASSQSGTGGYEQY
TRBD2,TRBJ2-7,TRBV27,ASSPGLAGGEQY
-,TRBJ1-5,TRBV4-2,ASSQVMGITQPQH
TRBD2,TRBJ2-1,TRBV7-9,ASSPKPGLEIHEQF
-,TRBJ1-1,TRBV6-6,ASPSYTEAF
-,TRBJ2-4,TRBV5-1,ASKRLGELAKNIQY
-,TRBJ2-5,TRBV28,ASSLRTARAFGETQY
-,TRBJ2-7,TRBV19,ASANRDLRPYEQY
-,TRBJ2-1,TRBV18,ASSPRDGLDEQF
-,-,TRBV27,ASRRGDYEQY
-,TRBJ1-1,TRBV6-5,ASSYGGGWGCKAF
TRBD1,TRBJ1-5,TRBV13,ASSLGGTGEQPQH
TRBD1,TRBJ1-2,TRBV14,ASSPGQASLMRT
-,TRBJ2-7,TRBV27,ASSLALADHPYEQY
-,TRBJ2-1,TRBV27,ASSQAAKSYNEQF
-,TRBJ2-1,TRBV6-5,ASSYTSSYNEQF
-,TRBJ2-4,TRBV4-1,ASSQVELAKNIQY